The clone carrying this T cell receptor beta chain turned up a few times. The age range of participants was 18 to 89 years, with residence in some 25 US areas. The recovered donors of Cohort 3 showed two negative PCRs, clearance, or symptom resolution. Original processing notes: Reference gene primer amplification in the assay estimated nucleated cell counts. The table came from immunoSEQ multiplex PCR; TCRdb's copy has only in-frame clones and leaves some out. V, J and clone size reflect that table, while D and trimming were determined from the DNA. The sample consists of over 350,000 clones, 85% to 90% of them appearing once. The sample belongs to a study of blood T cell repertoires in COVID-19. Study information: COVID-19 samples collected from the United States, Italy and Spain covered acute and convalescent phases.

CDR1 is MDHEN, CDR2 SYDVKM, per germline. The CDR3 is 15 amino acids. The V and J ends lost 2 bases and 5 bases, in that order; junction bases with no gene match: 8. The sample comprised PBMCs or T cells enriched from blood (not recorded which). This receptor was taken from a woman aged 18 to 35 who had recovered from COVID-19. The J gene is TRBJ2-7, the V gene TRBV28; TRBD1 matches 8 bases. The CDR3 here is CASSLSSETGDEQYF. The CDR3 DNA is TGTGCCAGCAGTTTAAGCTCCGAGACAGGGGACGAGCAGTACTTC.